Listed below are T cell receptor beta chains from one sample, sequenced in a study of cytomegalovirus exposure and HLA in healthy donors. The method was immunoSEQ multiplex PCR; TCRdb's version includes in-frame clones alone and lacks a portion of them. The sample carries 95,000 to 150,000 clones, 78% recorded once. The sequencing sample was made of PBMCs. Receptor source: a woman in her twenties or thirties in good health and CMV-seropositive. Both conserved end residues are part of each CDR3. The D gene is left open where the match is weak. Size is stated for part of the rows, as once, few or many counts, or as a class when the clone is expanded.

>TRBD2|TRBV6-1|TRBJ2-1|NA
TGTGCCAGCCTAGGACTAGCGGACTACAATGAGCAGTTCTTC
CASLGLADYNEQFF
>NA|TRBV6-5|TRBJ1-4|few
TGTGCCAGCAGTTATCAGGGCAGTAATGAAAAACTGTTTTTT
CASSYQGSNEKLFF
>TRBD2|TRBV5-1|TRBJ2-3|NA
TGCGCCAGCAGCTTGGGGCTAGCGGGGGGCACAGATACGCAGTATTTT
CASSLGLAGGTDTQYF
>TRBD1|TRBV7-8|TRBJ1-3|NA
TGTGCCAGCAGCCCCAAACAGGGGGCGGTAGGAAACACCATATATTTT
CASSPKQGAVGNTIYF
>TRBD1|TRBV29-1|TRBJ1-6|NA
TGCAGCGTGGGACAGACTAATAATTCACCCCTCCACTTT
CSVGQTNNSPLHF
>NA|TRBV28|TRBJ1-2|NA
TGTGCCAGCAGTATACAAGTCAACTATGGCTACACCTTC
CASSIQVNYGYTF
>NA|TRBV12-5|TRBJ1-3|NA
TGTGCTAGTGGTTTGGCCAGAGGAAACACCATATATTTT
CASGLARGNTIYF
>NA|TRBV7-6|TRBJ1-1|NA
TGTGCCAGCGGAGGGGGGGGGTCTGAAGCTTTCTTT
CASGGGGSEAFF
>TRBD1|TRBV4-2|TRBJ2-5|NA
TGTGCCAGCAGCCCCTTTGGACAGGGCGAAGGGGAGACCCAGTACTTC
CASSPFGQGEGETQYF
>TRBD1|TRBV18|TRBJ2-1|few
TGTGCCAGCTCACCCCCGGACAGGGTAGTATACAATGAGCAGTTCTTC
CASSPPDRVVYNEQFF
>TRBD2|TRBV19|TRBJ2-1|NA
TGTGCCAGTAGTCCGTCGGGGGGTAGGTACAATGAGCAGTTCTTC
CASSPSGGRYNEQFF
>TRBD2|TRBV5-1|TRBJ2-5|once
TGCGCCAGCAGCTTGGAGCCGATCGGGGGGGGAGAGACCCAGTACTTC
CASSLEPIGGGETQYF
>NA|TRBV6-6|TRBJ1-2|NA
TGTGCCAGCAGTTCCCGACAGGACTACACCTTC
CASSSRQDYTF
>TRBD2|TRBV5-1|TRBJ2-7|NA
TGCGCCAGCAGCCCGGGGGGACTCCGGGATTCCGACTACGAGCAGTACTTC
CASSPGGLRDSDYEQYF
>TRBD2|TRBV27|TRBJ2-1|few
TGTGCCAGCAGTAAGCTAGCGGGATACAATGAGCAGTTCTTC
CASSKLAGYNEQFF
>NA|TRBV7-8|TRBJ1-5|NA
TGTGCCAGCACCCCGGAGGGTTTGGGGTCAAGGCAGCCCCAGCATTTT
CASTPEGLGSRQPQHF
>NA|TRBV7-9|TRBJ2-1|NA
TGTTCCAGCAGCTTTGTGACAGGCCATCGGGATGAGCAGTTCTTC
CSSSFVTGHRDEQFF